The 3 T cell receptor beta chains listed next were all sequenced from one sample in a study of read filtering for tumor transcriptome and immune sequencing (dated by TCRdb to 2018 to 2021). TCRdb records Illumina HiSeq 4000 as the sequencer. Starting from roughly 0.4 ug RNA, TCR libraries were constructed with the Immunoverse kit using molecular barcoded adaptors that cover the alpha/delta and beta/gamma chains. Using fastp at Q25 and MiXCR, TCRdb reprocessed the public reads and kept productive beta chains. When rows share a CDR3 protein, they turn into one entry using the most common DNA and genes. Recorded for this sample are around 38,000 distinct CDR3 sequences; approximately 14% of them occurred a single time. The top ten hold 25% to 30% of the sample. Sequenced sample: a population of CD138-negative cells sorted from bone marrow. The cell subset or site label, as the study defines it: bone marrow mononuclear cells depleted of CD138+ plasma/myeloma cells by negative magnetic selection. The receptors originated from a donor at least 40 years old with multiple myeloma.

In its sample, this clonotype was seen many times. In nucleotides, the CDR3 is TGCAGCCCAAGACTAGCGGATTTTTACAATGAGCAGTTCTTC. Translation: CSPRLADFYNEQFF. V and J are TRBV29-1 and TRBJ2-1; 9 nucleotides match TRBD2. Germline values: CDR1 SQVTM, CDR2 ANQGSEA. The CDR3 spans 14 residues. The V gene end was trimmed by 8 bases and the J gene end by 4 bases; junction bases not matched to a gene: 9.

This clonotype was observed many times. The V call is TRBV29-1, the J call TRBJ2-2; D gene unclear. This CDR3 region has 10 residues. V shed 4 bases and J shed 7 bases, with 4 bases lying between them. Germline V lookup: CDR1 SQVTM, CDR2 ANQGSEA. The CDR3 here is CSVAGGELFF. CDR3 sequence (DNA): TGCAGCGTTGCTGGCGGGGAGCTGTTTTTT.

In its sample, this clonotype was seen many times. The CDR3 region is CASSPGQFVGLGELFF. The CDR3, as DNA: TGTGCCAGCAGCCCCGGACAGTTCGTTGGTTTAGGGGAGCTGTTTTTT. The chain uses TRBV7-9 and TRBJ2-2; tentative D call: TRBD1 (6 bases). Trimming stripped 5 bases from V and 8 bases from J, with 21 bases between. Germline V gene lookup returns CDR1 SEHNR and CDR2 FQNEAQ (reference sequence). This CDR3 spans 16 amino acids.